The source of this T cell receptor (beta chain) is a study of blood T cell repertoires in COVID-19. In the study overall: The samples span acute and convalescent COVID-19 from the United States, Italy and Spain. PBMCs, B-cell-depleted T cells, or T cells provided the cDNA or gDNA that made up the material.

The count of this clone is one. Study processing details: Researchers report that nucleated cell counts were estimated from reference gene primer amplification. Produced via immunoSEQ multiplex PCR; TCRdb's table is partial and in-frame only. Clone size and the V and J calls come from that table; the DNA yielded D and trimming. The table records more than 85,000 clones, 84% of them present only once. This CDR3 is built from 16 residues. The TCR was taken from a woman of 80 years or more with active or convalescent COVID-19. The chain couples TRBV21-1 to TRBJ1-5; TRBD1, the D gene given by the table, was not confirmed from the DNA. TRBV21-1 counts as a pseudogene. Specimen: peripheral blood. The CDR3 reads CASSDQGQVLDQPQHF. The CDR3 DNA reads TGTGCCAGCAGCGACCAGGGACAAGTGTTAGATCAGCCCCAGCATTTT.